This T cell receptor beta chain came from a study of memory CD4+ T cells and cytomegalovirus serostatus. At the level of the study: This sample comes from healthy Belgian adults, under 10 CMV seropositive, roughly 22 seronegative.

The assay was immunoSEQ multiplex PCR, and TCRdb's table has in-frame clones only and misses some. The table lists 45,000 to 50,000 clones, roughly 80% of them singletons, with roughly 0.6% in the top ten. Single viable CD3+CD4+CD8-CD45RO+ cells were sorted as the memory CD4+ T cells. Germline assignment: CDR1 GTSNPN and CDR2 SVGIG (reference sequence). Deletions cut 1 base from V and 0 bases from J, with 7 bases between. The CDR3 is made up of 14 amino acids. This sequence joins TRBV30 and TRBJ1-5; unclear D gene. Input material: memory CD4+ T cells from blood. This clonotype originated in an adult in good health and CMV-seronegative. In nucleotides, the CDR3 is TGTGCCTGGAGTGGATCGAGTAGCAATCAGCCCCAGCATTTT. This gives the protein CAWSGSSSNQPQHF. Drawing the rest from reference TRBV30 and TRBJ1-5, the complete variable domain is SQTIHQWPATLVQPVGSPLSLECTVEGTSNPNLYWYRQAAGRGLQLLFYSVGIGQISSEVPQNLSASRPQDRQFILSSKKLLLSDSGFYLCAWSGSSSNQPQHFGDGTRLSIL.